The clone carrying this TCR beta chain was seen only a few times. What it binds is not known. RNA transcripts were the template, and TCR beta CDR3 regions were amplified from them. Second-round multiplex PCR followed a first-round RT-PCR using HTBI primers. TCRdb processed the multiplex PCR reads anew with MiXCR; each CDR3 protein has one entry. The repertoire consists of under 350,000 distinct CDR3 sequences, with 17% occurring once and the leading ten covering roughly an eighth. This record belongs to a study of Graves' ophthalmopathy and Graves' hyperthyroidism. Study details: Untreated patients at initial diagnosis provided peripheral blood. Study observations and caveats: With about 87% sensitivity and 75% to 84% specificity, a 13-signature model separated ophthalmopathy from stable hyperthyroidism.

CDR1 is MGHRA, CDR2 YSYEKL, per germline. The length of the CDR3 is 14 residues. Trimming removed 1 base from V and 5 bases from J, with 11 bases in between. No donor had other autoimmune disease, uncontrolled infection, pregnancy or lactation. From fresh peripheral blood, around 11 ml in volume, the PBMCs were obtained. Sequencing used peripheral blood. This sequence was found in an adult man with Graves' ophthalmopathy. The chain couples TRBV4-1 to TRBJ2-5; no reliable D call. CDR3 loop: CASSQALTGETQYF. In DNA, the CDR3 is TGCGCCAGCAGCCAAGCACTTACCGGGGAGACCCAGTACTTC.